This is a list of T cell receptor beta chains from one sample in a study of blood T cell repertoires in COVID-19. Clones were read by immunoSEQ multiplex PCR, and TCRdb kept only the in-frame ones, dropping some. The table has around 39,000 clones, approximately 90% seen once. Sequenced input: peripheral blood. These receptors all come from a man aged 55 to 70 with active COVID-19. Each CDR3 is given with its conserved first and last residue. The order of the fields is D gene, clone size, CDR3 length, J gene, V gene, CDR3 protein, CDR3 DNA. D genes are given only for firm matches. Clone size appears in some rows only: once, few, many, or a class for an expanded clone.

d_call: TRBD2
clone_size: .
cdr3_length: 17
j_call: TRBJ2-2
v_call: TRBV27
cdr3_aa: CASSSLAGDWNTGELFF
cdr3_nt: TGTGCCAGCAGTTCACTAGCGGGAGACTGGAACACCGGGGAGCTGTTTTTT

d_call: .
clone_size: .
cdr3_length: 16
j_call: TRBJ2-7
v_call: TRBV4-2
cdr3_aa: CASSQGASDYHYEQYF
cdr3_nt: TGTGCCAGCAGCCAAGGAGCCTCGGACTACCACTACGAGCAGTACTTC

d_call: .
clone_size: .
cdr3_length: 13
j_call: TRBJ2-1
v_call: TRBV19
cdr3_aa: CASSIGSGDEQFF
cdr3_nt: TGTGCCAGTAGTATAGGTTCGGGGGATGAGCAGTTCTTC

d_call: .
clone_size: .
cdr3_length: 15
j_call: TRBJ1-1
v_call: TRBV2
cdr3_aa: CASSEVRGTNTEAFF
cdr3_nt: TGTGCCAGCAGTGAAGTACGGGGTACGAACACTGAAGCTTTCTTT

d_call: .
clone_size: .
cdr3_length: 13
j_call: TRBJ2-7
v_call: TRBV3-1/TRBV3-2
cdr3_aa: CASSPQTGYEQYF
cdr3_nt: TGTGCCAGCAGCCCCCAAACGGGCTACGAGCAGTACTTC

d_call: TRBD1
clone_size: .
cdr3_length: 13
j_call: TRBJ1-2
v_call: TRBV19
cdr3_aa: CASTDRGRGGYTF
cdr3_nt: TGTGCCAGTACCGACAGGGGCCGAGGGGGCTACACCTTC

d_call: TRBD2
clone_size: .
cdr3_length: 14
j_call: TRBJ2-7
v_call: TRBV2
cdr3_aa: CATSPGLAGVEQYF
cdr3_nt: TGTGCCACCTCGCCGGGACTAGCGGGAGTCGAGCAGTACTTC

d_call: TRBD1
clone_size: .
cdr3_length: 16
j_call: TRBJ2-3
v_call: TRBV5-6
cdr3_aa: CASSTPGTDSTDTQYF
cdr3_nt: TGTGCCAGCAGCACCCCCGGGACAGATAGCACAGATACGCAGTATTTT

d_call: TRBD1
clone_size: .
cdr3_length: 18
j_call: TRBJ1-2
v_call: TRBV7-2
cdr3_aa: CASSLKGQGASNNYGYTF
cdr3_nt: TGTGCCAGCAGCTTAAAGGGTCAGGGGGCGAGTAATAACTATGGCTACACCTTC

d_call: .
clone_size: .
cdr3_length: 13
j_call: TRBJ1-2
v_call: TRBV6-5
cdr3_aa: CASSPLSLHGYTF
cdr3_nt: TGTGCCAGCAGTCCGCTATCGTTGCATGGCTACACCTTC

d_call: TRBD2
clone_size: .
cdr3_length: 16
j_call: TRBJ2-1
v_call: TRBV27
cdr3_aa: CASSLGAGVRYNEQFF
cdr3_nt: TGTGCCAGCAGTTTAGGAGCGGGAGTTCGATACAATGAGCAGTTCTTC

d_call: .
clone_size: .
cdr3_length: 17
j_call: TRBJ1-2
v_call: TRBV19
cdr3_aa: CASSVASRTLPNYGYTF
cdr3_nt: TGTGCCAGTAGTGTAGCTTCTCGGACACTCCCTAACTATGGCTACACCTTC

d_call: TRBD2
clone_size: .
cdr3_length: 18
j_call: TRBJ2-1
v_call: TRBV28
cdr3_aa: CASSSFNPTSGTYNEQFF
cdr3_nt: TGTGCCAGCAGTTCATTTAATCCGACTAGCGGGACTTACAATGAGCAGTTCTTC

d_call: .
clone_size: .
cdr3_length: 12
j_call: TRBJ2-3
v_call: TRBV7-9
cdr3_aa: CASTGREDTQYF
cdr3_nt: TGTGCCAGCACCGGAAGGGAGGATACGCAGTATTTT

d_call: TRBD1
clone_size: .
cdr3_length: 12
j_call: TRBJ1-2
v_call: TRBV10-3
cdr3_aa: CATTGEGDGYTF
cdr3_nt: TGTGCCACCACAGGGGAAGGAGATGGCTACACCTTC

d_call: TRBD2
clone_size: .
cdr3_length: 15
j_call: TRBJ2-1
v_call: TRBV19
cdr3_aa: CASTDGTSGGNEQFF
cdr3_nt: TGTGCCAGTACCGATGGGACTAGCGGAGGCAATGAGCAGTTCTTC

d_call: TRBD2
clone_size: .
cdr3_length: 16
j_call: TRBJ2-5
v_call: TRBV4-2
cdr3_aa: CASSQERLAGIETQYF
cdr3_nt: TGTGCCAGCAGCCAAGAAAGGCTAGCGGGGATAGAGACCCAGTACTTC

d_call: TRBD2
clone_size: .
cdr3_length: 12
j_call: TRBJ2-1
v_call: TRBV5-1
cdr3_aa: CASGPSGSEQFF
cdr3_nt: TGCGCCAGCGGGCCTAGCGGGAGCGAGCAGTTCTTC

d_call: .
clone_size: few
cdr3_length: 15
j_call: TRBJ2-3
v_call: TRBV11-3
cdr3_aa: CASSSENGGTDTQYF
cdr3_nt: TGTGCCAGCAGCTCAGAAAACGGAGGCACAGATACGCAGTATTTT

d_call: .
clone_size: .
cdr3_length: 14
j_call: TRBJ2-7
v_call: TRBV5-1
cdr3_aa: CASSLAPGAYEQYF
cdr3_nt: TGCGCCAGCAGCTTGGCCCCAGGGGCCTACGAGCAGTACTTC

d_call: TRBD2
clone_size: once
cdr3_length: 12
j_call: TRBJ2-7
v_call: TRBV5-6
cdr3_aa: CASSGTSYEQYF
cdr3_nt: TGTGCCAGCAGCGGGACTAGCTACGAGCAGTACTTC

d_call: .
clone_size: .
cdr3_length: 12
j_call: TRBJ1-2
v_call: TRBV28
cdr3_aa: CASIQGNYGYTF
cdr3_nt: TGTGCCAGCATCCAGGGTAACTATGGCTACACCTTC

d_call: .
clone_size: many
cdr3_length: 13
j_call: TRBJ1-1
v_call: TRBV7-9
cdr3_aa: CASSLGATTEAFF
cdr3_nt: TGTGCCAGCAGCTTAGGGGCCACCACTGAAGCTTTCTTT

d_call: TRBD2
clone_size: once
cdr3_length: 15
j_call: TRBJ2-3
v_call: TRBV19
cdr3_aa: CASSTPGLGRDTQYF
cdr3_nt: TGTGCCAGTAGTACACCGGGACTAGGGAGGGATACGCAGTATTTT